Listed below are T cell receptor beta chains from one sample, sequenced in a study of cytomegalovirus exposure and HLA in healthy donors. Data came from immunoSEQ multiplex PCR; TCRdb stores just in-frame clones and leaves some out. The data contain 150,000 to 200,000 clones, more than 65% of them singletons. Sequencing input: PBMCs. The receptors derive from a woman aged 25 to 39 in good health and CMV-seronegative. CDR3s include the opening cysteine and the closing phenylalanine or tryptophan. Fields, in order: clone size, J gene, V gene, D gene, CDR3 DNA, CDR3 protein. A D gene is named only where the DNA matches it firmly. The size entry is marked missing in some rows and otherwise reads once, few, many or a size class.

NA	TRBJ2-7	TRBV11-2	TRBD1	TGTGCCAGCAGCTTAGATCCGGGACAGGGTTCTTACGAGCAGTACTTC	CASSLDPGQGSYEQYF
NA	TRBJ2-2	TRBV9	TRBD1	TGTGCCAGCAGCGTCCGGGACAGACGAACCGGGGAGCTGTTTTTT	CASSVRDRRTGELFF
NA	TRBJ1-2	TRBV30	NA	TGTGCCTGGAGTGTACCGGGAACGGGAGGCTACACCTTC	CAWSVPGTGGYTF
NA	TRBJ2-7	TRBV29-1	NA	TGCAGCGTTGGGCCCGGGGACAACGAGCAGTACTTC	CSVGPGDNEQYF
few	TRBJ1-6	TRBV19	TRBD1	TGTGCCAGTAGTAGAACAGGGGCAAGCTCCTATAATTCACCCCTCCACTTT	CASSRTGASSYNSPLHF
NA	TRBJ2-7	TRBV19	TRBD2	TGTGCCAGTGGGGGCCTAGCGGGGCCGGGCGAGCAGTACTTC	CASGGLAGPGEQYF
NA	TRBJ2-7	TRBV4-2	TRBD2	TGTGCCAGCGCGGCGGGACTAGCGGCAGAAGGGGTCTACGAGCAGTACTTC	CASAAGLAAEGVYEQYF
NA	TRBJ2-2	TRBV5-1	NA	TGCGCCAGCAGCTTCCGGGATACCGGGGAGCTGTTTTTT	CASSFRDTGELFF
NA	TRBJ1-2	TRBV6-1	TRBD1	TGTGCCAGCAGTGAACGATCAGGGGGAGGCAGCTATGGCTACACCTTC	CASSERSGGGSYGYTF
NA	TRBJ2-3	TRBV9	TRBD2	TGTGCCAGCAGCGTAGCCCCCCCGGCAAAAGGGACTAGCGGGAGAGATACGCAGTATTTT	CASSVAPPAKGTSGRDTQYF
NA	TRBJ2-2	TRBV9	NA	TGTGCCAGCAGCGTAGCAATCAGGAAGGGGGGGCTAAACACCGGGGAGCTGTTTTTT	CASSVAIRKGGLNTGELFF